This is a list of T cell receptor beta chains from one sample in a study of cytomegalovirus exposure and HLA in healthy donors. Clones were read by immunoSEQ multiplex PCR, and TCRdb kept only the in-frame ones, dropping some. The data show roughly 180,000 clones, 85% seen once. What was sequenced was PBMCs. Every receptor here comes from a boy between 2 and 10 years old in good health and CMV-seronegative. Each CDR3 is given with its conserved first and last residue. A D gene is named only where the DNA matches it firmly. Size is omitted from some rows. Given values are once, few, many or a class for expanded clones.

J,size,V,D,CDR3,DNA
TRBJ2-1,.,TRBV9,.,CASSATGGDTYNEQFF,TGTGCCAGCAGCGCAACTGGAGGGGATACTTACAATGAGCAGTTCTTC
TRBJ1-4,.,TRBV6-4,.,CARTQGTTDEKLFF,TGTGCCAGAACACAGGGAACTACGGATGAAAAACTGTTTTTT
TRBJ1-3,.,TRBV6-1,.,CASYKLSGNTIYF,TGTGCCAGCTATAAATTATCTGGAAACACCATATATTTT
TRBJ2-3,once,TRBV9,TRBD2,CASSKTSGSFAYTDTQYF,TGTGCCAGCAGCAAAACTAGCGGGAGTTTTGCATATACAGATACGCAGTATTTT
TRBJ1-2,.,TRBV30,TRBD1,CASRWTGGYYGYTF,TGTGCCAGTCGATGGACAGGGGGTTACTATGGCTACACCTTC
TRBJ2-5,.,TRBV28,TRBD2,CAGSLAGGETQYF,TGTGCCGGCAGCCTTGCGGGGGGAGAGACCCAGTACTTC
TRBJ2-6,few,TRBV21-1,.,CASSKGDRASGANVLTF,TGTGCCAGCAGCAAAGGCGACAGGGCGTCTGGGGCCAACGTCCTGACTTTC
TRBJ1-3,.,TRBV28,TRBD1,CASSLSSTGAGNTIYF,TGTGCCAGCAGTTTATCCTCGACAGGGGCCGGAAACACCATATATTTT
TRBJ1-1,.,TRBV6-1,.,CASSDRRTGMNTEAFF,TGTGCCAGCAGTGACCGCCGTACAGGGATGAACACTGAAGCTTTCTTT
TRBJ2-7,once,TRBV9,TRBD1,CASSGTGAYEQYF,TGTGCCAGCAGCGGTACAGGGGCCTACGAGCAGTACTTC
TRBJ2-7,.,TRBV5-6,.,CASSWTDNYEQYF,TGTGCCAGCAGCTGGACAGATAATTACGAGCAGTACTTC
TRBJ2-1,.,TRBV5-1,TRBD2,CASSLAGTSGSDEQFF,TGCGCCAGCAGCTTGGCCGGGACTAGCGGGAGTGATGAGCAGTTCTTC
TRBJ2-5,.,TRBV11-2,TRBD2,CASSLDVGSGIYQETQYF,TGTGCCAGCAGCTTAGATGTTGGTAGCGGGATATACCAAGAGACCCAGTACTTC
TRBJ2-1,.,TRBV29-1,TRBD2,CSVVRSGSIEQFF,TGCAGCGTTGTCCGTAGCGGGAGTATTGAGCAGTTCTTC
TRBJ2-1,.,TRBV10-3,TRBD2,CAISLTSGGNEQFF,TGTGCCATCAGTCTAACTAGCGGGGGCAATGAGCAGTTCTTC
TRBJ2-5,.,TRBV29-1,.,CSVESGRYQETQYF,TGCAGCGTTGAGAGCGGACGGTACCAAGAGACCCAGTACTTC
TRBJ2-7,.,TRBV6-6,TRBD1,CASSYSTGPISYEQYF,TGTGCCAGCAGTTACTCGACAGGGCCTATATCCTACGAGCAGTACTTC
TRBJ2-3,.,TRBV5-1,TRBD2,CASSLIGLAAGDTQYF,TGCGCCAGCAGCTTGATTGGACTAGCGGCCGGGGATACGCAGTATTTT
TRBJ1-4,.,TRBV2,TRBD1,CASSELTSGTGKLFF,TGTGCCAGCAGTGAACTAACGTCCGGGACAGGGAAACTGTTTTTT
TRBJ2-7,.,TRBV7-9,TRBD1,CASSGTGGEPYEQYF,TGTGCCAGCAGCGGTACAGGGGGCGAACCCTACGAGCAGTACTTC
TRBJ2-3,.,TRBV10-3,TRBD2,CATTGAGGPSSTDTQYF,TGTGCCACAACGGGGGCGGGGGGCCCCTCTAGCACAGATACGCAGTATTTT
TRBJ2-7,few,TRBV28,TRBD2,CASSSGLAGPSYEQYF,TGTGCCAGCAGTTCCGGACTAGCGGGTCCCTCCTACGAGCAGTACTTC
TRBJ2-5,once,TRBV2,.,CASSEAAPNQYF,TGTGCCAGCAGTGAAGCAGCACCGAACCAGTACTTC
TRBJ2-5,.,TRBV7-9,.,CASSISAASGVTQYF,TGTGCCAGCAGCATCTCGGCGGCGAGTGGCGTGACCCAGTACTTC
TRBJ1-1,.,TRBV5-1,TRBD1,CASSLGWTGQTEAFF,TGCGCCAGCAGCTTGGGATGGACAGGTCAAACTGAAGCTTTCTTT
TRBJ1-1,.,TRBV4-1,TRBD1,CASSHPPTGETEAFF,TGCGCCAGCAGCCACCCGCCGACAGGGGAAACTGAAGCTTTCTTT
TRBJ2-3,.,TRBV28,TRBD1,CASSLVRGTGASTDTQYF,TGTGCCAGCAGTTTAGTGCGCGGGACAGGGGCTAGCACAGATACGCAGTATTTT
TRBJ2-3,.,TRBV7-3,TRBD2,CASSLTPGSGLAEITDTQYF,TGTGCCAGCAGCTTAACGCCCGGGTCGGGACTAGCGGAGATCACAGATACGCAGTATTTT
TRBJ2-1,.,TRBV7-9,TRBD1,CASSPEGGSEQFF,TGTGCCAGCAGCCCCGAAGGGGGCAGTGAGCAGTTCTTC
TRBJ1-6,.,TRBV6-4,TRBD1,CASSDSGQPNSPLHF,TGTGCCAGCAGTGACTCGGGACAGCCTAATTCACCCCTCCACTTT
TRBJ2-7,few,TRBV18,.,CASSPETTYEQYF,TGTGCCAGCTCACCCGAGACAACCTACGAGCAGTACTTC
TRBJ2-1,.,TRBV5-1,TRBD1,CASRPGQGIDEQFF,TGCGCCAGCAGACCGGGACAGGGAATCGATGAGCAGTTCTTC
TRBJ1-5,.,TRBV7-2,.,CASSLAKGTTEGNQPQHF,TGTGCCAGCAGCTTAGCGAAAGGGACTACGGAGGGTAATCAGCCCCAGCATTTT
TRBJ2-1,few,TRBV10-2,.,CASSGGGAGSYNEQFF,TGCGCCAGCAGTGGGGGGGGCGCGGGTTCCTACAATGAGCAGTTCTTC
TRBJ2-1,.,TRBV6-1,TRBD2,CASRREGPYNEQFF,TGTGCCAGCAGGCGGGAGGGGCCCTACAATGAGCAGTTCTTC
TRBJ1-4,.,TRBV30,.,CAWRDSATNEKLFF,TGTGCCTGGAGGGACAGCGCAACTAATGAAAAACTGTTTTTT
TRBJ1-1,.,TRBV6-5,TRBD1,CASRDEDRVTEAFF,TGTGCCAGCAGGGATGAGGACAGGGTGACTGAAGCTTTCTTT
TRBJ2-7,.,TRBV2,.,CASMPGWGYEQYF,TGTGCCAGCATGCCGGGATGGGGCTACGAGCAGTACTTC
TRBJ2-3,.,TRBV28,TRBD2,CASSRSGGAADTQYF,TGTGCCAGCAGTCGGAGCGGGGGGGCTGCAGATACGCAGTATTTT
TRBJ1-2,.,TRBV11-2,.,CASSLVRRANYGYTF,TGTGCCAGCAGCTTAGTTCGCAGGGCTAACTATGGCTACACCTTC